This TCR beta chain originates from a study of blood T cell repertoires in COVID-19. Study as a whole: T cells, B-cell-depleted T cells, or PBMCs provided the cDNA or gDNA that served as material.

The V gene lost 0 bases and the J gene lost 6 bases, with 6 bases spanning the gap. This CDR3 has 13 residues. Germline CDR1 and CDR2: SGHTA and FQGNSA. Clones were read by immunoSEQ multiplex PCR, and TCRdb kept only the in-frame ones, dropping some. The sample has more than 95,000 clones; roughly nine tenths are singletons. V gene TRBV7-2 combines with J gene TRBJ1-5; maybe TRBD1 (5 bases). Sample: peripheral blood. The source is a man aged 55-75 years with acute or convalescent COVID-19. CDR3 sequence (DNA): TGTGCCAGCAGCTTAGCCGACAGTCAGCCCCAGCATTTT. Protein: CASSLADSQPQHF.